The rows below give T cell receptor beta chains drawn from one sample of a study of cytomegalovirus exposure and HLA in healthy donors. Repertoires were generated with immunoSEQ multiplex PCR, while TCRdb's copy carries only in-frame clones and drops some. This table has roughly 250,000 clones, 75% to 90% appearing once. The source material was PBMCs. The source of these receptors is a woman aged 25 to 39 in good health and CMV-seropositive. Each CDR3 is given with its conserved first and last residue. A D gene is named only where the DNA matches it firmly. Rows give clone size only sometimes, using once, few, many, or a class for an expanded clone.

V gene	clone size	J gene	CDR3 length	D gene	CDR3 protein	CDR3 DNA
TRBV19	-	TRBJ1-1	16	TRBD1	CASSPRQGAVNTEAFF	TGTGCCAGTAGTCCGAGACAGGGGGCAGTGAACACTGAAGCTTTCTTT
TRBV18	-	TRBJ2-2	13	-	CASSPPSSGELFF	TGTGCCAGCTCACCACCGAGCTCCGGGGAGCTGTTTTTT
TRBV5-6	-	TRBJ1-1	15	TRBD1	CASSKETGRNTEAFF	TGTGCCAGCAGCAAGGAGACAGGGAGGAACACTGAAGCTTTCTTT
TRBV5-1	-	TRBJ2-7	12	-	CASSLDGWEQYF	TGCGCCAGCAGCTTGGACGGGTGGGAGCAGTACTTC
TRBV7-2	-	TRBJ2-3	14	-	CASSSSSRTDTQYF	TGTGCCAGCAGCTCCTCCTCTAGAACAGATACGCAGTATTTT
TRBV19	-	TRBJ2-3	14	TRBD2	CASREGWITDTQYF	TGTGCCAGTCGGGAGGGGTGGATCACAGATACGCAGTATTTT
TRBV27	-	TRBJ1-1	15	-	CASSLQGVMNTEAFF	TGTGCCAGCAGTTTACAGGGTGTTATGAACACTGAAGCTTTCTTT
TRBV5-4	-	TRBJ2-3	14	-	CASSSGYRTDTQYF	TGTGCCAGCAGCTCGGGGTACCGCACAGATACGCAGTATTTT
TRBV29-1	-	TRBJ2-7	11	-	CSVGWRDEQYF	TGCAGCGTTGGATGGAGAGACGAGCAGTACTTC
TRBV2	-	TRBJ1-5	16	TRBD1	CASRLDRGGPDQPQHF	TGTGCCAGCAGGTTGGACAGGGGAGGTCCGGATCAGCCCCAGCATTTT
TRBV6-5	-	TRBJ1-4	16	-	CASSWISRVNDEKLFF	TGTGCCAGCAGTTGGATATCGAGGGTGAACGATGAAAAACTGTTTTTT
TRBV5-6	-	TRBJ1-4	17	TRBD1	CASSLRDRGLANEKLFF	TGTGCCAGCAGCCTCCGGGACAGGGGGCTGGCTAATGAAAAACTGTTTTTT
TRBV28	-	TRBJ2-7	13	-	CASIGTPTYEQYF	TGTGCCAGCATCGGGACACCTACCTACGAGCAGTACTTC
TRBV29-1	-	TRBJ2-1	14	TRBD2	CSVAGTSSYNEQFF	TGCAGCGTCGCGGGGACTAGCAGCTACAATGAGCAGTTCTTC
TRBV9	-	TRBJ1-5	15	-	CASSVGGGLNQPQHF	TGTGCCAGCAGCGTAGGCGGGGGGCTGAATCAGCCCCAGCATTTT
TRBV30	-	TRBJ1-5	14	-	CAWSVSGSNQPQHF	TGTGCCTGGAGTGTATCCGGGAGCAATCAGCCCCAGCATTTT
TRBV21-1	-	TRBJ2-1	16	-	CASSKKREGSYNEQFF	TGTGCCAGCAGCAAAAAGCGGGAGGGTTCATACAATGAGCAGTTCTTC
TRBV4-1	-	TRBJ1-1	12	-	CASSPGGAEAFF	TGCGCCAGCAGCCCGGGGGGGGCGGAAGCTTTCTTT
TRBV6-1	-	TRBJ1-3	15	-	CASSEVGAGGNTIYF	TGTGCCAGCAGTGAAGTAGGGGCAGGAGGAAACACCATATATTTT
TRBV7-8	-	TRBJ1-2	14	-	CASSLADSTYGYTF	TGTGCCAGCAGCTTAGCGGACAGCACCTATGGCTACACCTTC
TRBV7-2	-	TRBJ2-2	15	-	CASSQRTANTGELFF	TGTGCCAGCAGCCAAAGGACAGCGAACACCGGGGAGCTGTTTTTT
TRBV29-1	-	TRBJ2-7	12	-	CSVEVRAYEQYF	TGCAGCGTTGAAGTGCGGGCCTACGAGCAGTACTTC
TRBV28	once	TRBJ1-3	13	-	CASTSLFGNTIYF	TGTGCCAGCACCTCCTTGTTTGGAAACACCATATATTTT
TRBV30	-	TRBJ1-5	16	TRBD1	CAWSRASGTGNQPQHF	TGTGCCTGGAGTCGAGCCTCCGGGACAGGGAATCAGCCCCAGCATTTT
TRBV2	-	TRBJ2-1	13	-	CASRERAYNEQFF	TGTGCCAGTCGGGAGCGGGCCTACAATGAGCAGTTCTTC
TRBV27	once	TRBJ1-2	15	TRBD1	CASSVGQGYRYGYTF	TGTGCCAGCAGTGTCGGACAGGGGTACCGCTATGGCTACACCTTC
TRBV7-3	-	TRBJ1-1	13	-	CASSYDRNTEAFF	TGTGCCAGCAGCTATGACAGAAACACTGAAGCTTTCTTT
TRBV7-2	-	TRBJ2-3	14	-	CASSAQGTTDTQYF	TGTGCCAGCAGCGCACAGGGAACCACAGATACGCAGTATTTT
TRBV9	-	TRBJ1-3	14	-	CASSVTGVGNTIYF	TGTGCCAGCAGCGTAACGGGGGTCGGAAACACCATATATTTT
TRBV5-4	-	TRBJ1-1	15	TRBD1	CASSSPTGGDTEAFF	TGTGCCAGCAGCTCGCCGACAGGGGGCGACACTGAAGCTTTCTTT
TRBV4-2	-	TRBJ2-7	16	TRBD2	CASSQGPSGRGNEQYF	TGTGCCAGCAGCCAAGGGCCTAGCGGGAGAGGCAACGAGCAGTACTTC
TRBV19	-	TRBJ2-1	17	-	CASSTSPTISSYNEQFF	TGTGCCAGTAGTACCTCCCCGACAATTAGCTCCTACAATGAGCAGTTCTTC
TRBV5-1	once	TRBJ1-1	13	-	CASSSTANTEAFF	TGCGCCAGCAGCTCAACAGCGAACACTGAAGCTTTCTTT
TRBV28	few	TRBJ2-6	13	-	CASGNRRANVLTF	TGTGCCAGCGGAAACAGGAGGGCCAACGTCCTGACTTTC
TRBV11-2	-	TRBJ1-1	15	-	CASSPWDWENTEAFF	TGTGCCAGCAGCCCCTGGGACTGGGAGAACACTGAAGCTTTCTTT
TRBV18	-	TRBJ1-1	17	-	CASSPFFPGQANTEAFF	TGTGCCAGCTCACCATTCTTCCCAGGGCAGGCGAACACTGAAGCTTTCTTT
TRBV9	-	TRBJ2-1	15	TRBD2	CASSGLAGGVNEQFF	TGTGCCAGCAGCGGGCTAGCGGGAGGGGTGAATGAGCAGTTCTTC
TRBV2	-	TRBJ2-1	13	-	CASSETGINEQFF	TGTGCCAGCAGTGAAACAGGGATCAATGAGCAGTTCTTC
TRBV25-1	-	TRBJ2-1	13	TRBD2	CAAGGGLAYEQFF	TGTGCAGCCGGGGGCGGACTAGCCTATGAGCAGTTCTTC
TRBV19	once	TRBJ2-1	17	TRBD1	CASSISHRRTGPDEQFF	TGTGCCAGTAGTATTTCACATCGTCGGACAGGGCCGGATGAGCAGTTCTTC
TRBV28	once	TRBJ2-7	15	-	CASTDDFGAPYEQYF	TGTGCCAGCACCGATGACTTTGGAGCCCCCTACGAGCAGTACTTC
TRBV6-1	once	TRBJ1-2	14	-	CASSEVSRANGYTF	TGTGCCAGCAGTGAAGTCTCTAGAGCAAATGGCTACACCTTC
TRBV28	-	TRBJ2-1	12	-	CASSFGRSGQFF	TGTGCCAGCAGTTTTGGGAGAAGTGGGCAGTTCTTC
TRBV5-1	-	TRBJ2-3	16	-	CASSLGGFGSTDTQYF	TGCGCCAGCAGCTTAGGGGGATTTGGAAGCACAGATACGCAGTATTTT
TRBV27	-	TRBJ2-1	16	TRBD2	CASGMPGTRFFNEQFF	TGTGCCAGCGGAATGCCCGGGACTAGATTCTTCAATGAGCAGTTCTTC
TRBV5-1	-	TRBJ1-5	15	-	CASSLEGGPNQPQHF	TGCGCCAGCAGCTTGGAAGGGGGACCAAATCAGCCCCAGCATTTT
TRBV7-2	-	TRBJ2-1	15	TRBD2	CASSLRAGGPDEQFF	TGTGCCAGCAGCTTACGCGCGGGAGGGCCAGATGAGCAGTTCTTC
TRBV1	-	TRBJ2-3	16	-	CTSSSGTSGSTDTQYF	TGCACCAGCAGCTCCGGGACTAGCGGGAGTACAGATACGCAGTATTTT
TRBV7-9	-	TRBJ2-5	14	TRBD1	CASSPGTGEETQYF	TGTGCCAGCAGCCCCGGGACAGGGGAAGAGACCCAGTACTTC
TRBV29-1	-	TRBJ1-1	16	-	CSVEDRSRGINTEAFF	TGCAGCGTTGAAGATCGGAGTCGGGGGATAAACACTGAAGCTTTCTTT
TRBV9	-	TRBJ1-1	15	TRBD1	CASSRTGGVYTEAFF	TGTGCCAGCAGCAGAACAGGGGGAGTGTACACTGAAGCTTTCTTT